The text below deals with one T cell receptor beta chain. Its antigen is unknown. Assay: immunoSEQ multiplex PCR; the TCRdb copy retains only in-frame clones and omits some. Here the sample spans around 95,000 clones, approximately 89% being singletons. This entry comes from a study of T cell responses to AZD1222 COVID-19 vaccine. Whole-study findings and limits: Baseline serostatus was positive in only a handful of AZD1222 recipients.

The V and J ends lost 6 bases and 4 bases respectively, with 9 bases between them. The length of the CDR3 is 12 residues. Germline lookup yields CDR1 MDHEN and CDR2 SYDVKM. The rearrangement joins TRBV28 to TRBJ1-2; D unresolved. This receptor was obtained from an adult in good health. The sequencing used peripheral blood, collected on day 0 of MenACWY control vaccination. The CDR3 here is CASRPGLYGYTF. Written as DNA, the CDR3 is TGTGCCAGCAGACCCGGGCTCTATGGCTACACCTTC.